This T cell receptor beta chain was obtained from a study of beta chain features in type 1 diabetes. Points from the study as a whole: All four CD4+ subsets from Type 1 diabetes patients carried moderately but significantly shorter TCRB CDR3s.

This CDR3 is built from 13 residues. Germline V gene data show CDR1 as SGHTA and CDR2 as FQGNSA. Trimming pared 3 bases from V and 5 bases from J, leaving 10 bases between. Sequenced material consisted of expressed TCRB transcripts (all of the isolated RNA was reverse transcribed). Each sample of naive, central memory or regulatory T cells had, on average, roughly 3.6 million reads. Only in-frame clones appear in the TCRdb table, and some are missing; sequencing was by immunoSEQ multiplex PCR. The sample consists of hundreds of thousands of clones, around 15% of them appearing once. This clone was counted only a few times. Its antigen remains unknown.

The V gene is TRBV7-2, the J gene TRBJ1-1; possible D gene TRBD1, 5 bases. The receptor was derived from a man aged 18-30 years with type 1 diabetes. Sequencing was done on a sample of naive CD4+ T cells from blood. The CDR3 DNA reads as TGTGCCAGCAGCTTCCAGCCAGGGACTGAAGCTTTCTTT. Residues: CASSFQPGTEAFF.